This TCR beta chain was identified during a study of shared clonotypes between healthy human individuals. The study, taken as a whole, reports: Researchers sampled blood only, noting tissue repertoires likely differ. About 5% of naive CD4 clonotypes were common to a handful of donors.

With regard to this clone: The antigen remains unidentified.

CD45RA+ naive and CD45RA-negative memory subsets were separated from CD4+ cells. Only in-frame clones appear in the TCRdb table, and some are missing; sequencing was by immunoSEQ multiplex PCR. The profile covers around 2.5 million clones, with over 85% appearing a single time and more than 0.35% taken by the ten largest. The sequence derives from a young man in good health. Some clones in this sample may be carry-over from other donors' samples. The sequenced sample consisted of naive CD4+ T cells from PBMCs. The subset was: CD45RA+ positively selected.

The CDR3: CASSPWDRGVNTQYF. The CDR3 nucleotides are TGTGCCAGCTCACCTTGGGACAGAGGGGTTAATACGCAGTATTTT. The chain employs TRBV18 and TRBJ2-3, with 7 bases lining up with TRBD1. CDR1 is KGHSH, CDR2 LQKENI, per germline. V lost 3 bases to trimming and J lost 7 bases; unmatched junction nucleotides: 10. CDR3 length: 15 amino acids.